This TCR beta chain is from a study of cytomegalovirus exposure and HLA in healthy donors. PCR was performed using 60 Vbeta and 13 Jbeta primers. TCRdb keeps only in-frame clones here, not all; method: immunoSEQ multiplex PCR. The sample lists some 190,000 clones; 76% were seen once. This clone was detected once. The CDR3 covers 13 residues. With V trimmed by 7 bases and J by 5 bases, 10 bases remained unmatched. Germline V gene data show CDR1 as SQVTM and CDR2 as ANQGSEA. The genes are TRBV29-1 and TRBJ1-1; 7 nucleotides line up with TRBD1. Input material: PBMCs. The clonotype was recovered from a man younger than 35 in good health and CMV-seronegative. CDR3 coding DNA: TGCAGCGGGGGCCAAACAGGGGTGACTGAAGCTTTCTTT. The encoded protein is CSGGQTGVTEAFF.